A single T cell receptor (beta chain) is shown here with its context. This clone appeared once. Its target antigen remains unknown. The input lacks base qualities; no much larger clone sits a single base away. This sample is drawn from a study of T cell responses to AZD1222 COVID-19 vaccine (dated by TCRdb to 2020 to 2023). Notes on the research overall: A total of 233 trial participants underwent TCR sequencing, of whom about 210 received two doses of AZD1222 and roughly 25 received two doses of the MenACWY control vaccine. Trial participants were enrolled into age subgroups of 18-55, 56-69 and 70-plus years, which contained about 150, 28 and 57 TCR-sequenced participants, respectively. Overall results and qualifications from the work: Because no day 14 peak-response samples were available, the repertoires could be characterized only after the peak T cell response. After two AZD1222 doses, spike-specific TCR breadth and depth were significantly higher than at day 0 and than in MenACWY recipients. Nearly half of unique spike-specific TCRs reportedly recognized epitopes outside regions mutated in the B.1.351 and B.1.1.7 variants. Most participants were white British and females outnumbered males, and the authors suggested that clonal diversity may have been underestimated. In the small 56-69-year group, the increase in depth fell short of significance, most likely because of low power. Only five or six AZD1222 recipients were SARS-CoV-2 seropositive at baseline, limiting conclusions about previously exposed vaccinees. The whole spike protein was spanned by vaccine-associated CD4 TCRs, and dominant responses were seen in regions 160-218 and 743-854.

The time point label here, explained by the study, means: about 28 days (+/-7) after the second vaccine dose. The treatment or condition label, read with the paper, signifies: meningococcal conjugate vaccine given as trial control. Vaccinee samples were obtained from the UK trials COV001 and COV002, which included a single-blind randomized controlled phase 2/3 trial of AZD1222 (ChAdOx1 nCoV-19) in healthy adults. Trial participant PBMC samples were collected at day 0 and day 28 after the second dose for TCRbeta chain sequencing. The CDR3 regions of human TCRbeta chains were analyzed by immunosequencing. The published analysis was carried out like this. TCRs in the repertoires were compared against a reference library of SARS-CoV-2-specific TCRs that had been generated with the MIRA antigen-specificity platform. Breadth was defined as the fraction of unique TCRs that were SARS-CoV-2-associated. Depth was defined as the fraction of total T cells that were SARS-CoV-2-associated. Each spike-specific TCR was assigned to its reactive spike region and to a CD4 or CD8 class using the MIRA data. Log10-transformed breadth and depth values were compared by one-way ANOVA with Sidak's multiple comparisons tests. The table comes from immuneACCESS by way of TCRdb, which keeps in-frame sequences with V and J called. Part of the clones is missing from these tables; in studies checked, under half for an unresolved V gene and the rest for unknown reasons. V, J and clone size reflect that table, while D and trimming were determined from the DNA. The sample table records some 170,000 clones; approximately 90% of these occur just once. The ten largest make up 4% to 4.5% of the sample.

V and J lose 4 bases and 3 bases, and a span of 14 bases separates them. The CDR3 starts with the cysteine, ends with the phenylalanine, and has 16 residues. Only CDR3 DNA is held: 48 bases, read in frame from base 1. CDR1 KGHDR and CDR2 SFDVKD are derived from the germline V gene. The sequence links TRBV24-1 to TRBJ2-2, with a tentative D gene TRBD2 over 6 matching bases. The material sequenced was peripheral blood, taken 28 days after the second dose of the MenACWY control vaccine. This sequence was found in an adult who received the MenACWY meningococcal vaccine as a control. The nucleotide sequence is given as TGTGCCACCAGTGACCGGACGGGGAGGCACACCGGGGAGCTGTTTTTT. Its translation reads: CATSDRTGRHTGELFF.